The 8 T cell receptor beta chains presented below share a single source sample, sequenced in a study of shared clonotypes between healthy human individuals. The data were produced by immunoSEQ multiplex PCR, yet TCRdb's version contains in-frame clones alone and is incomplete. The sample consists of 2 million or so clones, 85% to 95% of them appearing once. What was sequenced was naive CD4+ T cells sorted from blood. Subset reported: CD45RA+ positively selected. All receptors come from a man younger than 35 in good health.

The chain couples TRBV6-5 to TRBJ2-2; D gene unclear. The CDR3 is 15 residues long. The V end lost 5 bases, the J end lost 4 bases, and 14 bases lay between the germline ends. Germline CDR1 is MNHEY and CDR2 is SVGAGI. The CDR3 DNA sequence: TGTGCCAGCAGTCCTCGAACTGGATCCACCGGGGAGCTGTTTTTT. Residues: CASSPRTGSTGELFF.

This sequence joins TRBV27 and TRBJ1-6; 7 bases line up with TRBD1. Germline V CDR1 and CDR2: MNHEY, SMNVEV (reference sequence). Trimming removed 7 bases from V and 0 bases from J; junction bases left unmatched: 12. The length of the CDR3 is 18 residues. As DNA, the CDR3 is TGTGCCAGCACCCGGATTGCGGGACAGAGCTCCTATAATTCACCCCTCCACTTT. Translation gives CASTRIAGQSSYNSPLHF.

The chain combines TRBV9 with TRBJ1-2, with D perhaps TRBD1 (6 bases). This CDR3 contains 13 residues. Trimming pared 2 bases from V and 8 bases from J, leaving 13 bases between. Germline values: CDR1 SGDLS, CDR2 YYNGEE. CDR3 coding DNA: TGTGCCAGCAGCGTCAGGGGCCCGGAAGGCTACACCTTC. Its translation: CASSVRGPEGYTF.

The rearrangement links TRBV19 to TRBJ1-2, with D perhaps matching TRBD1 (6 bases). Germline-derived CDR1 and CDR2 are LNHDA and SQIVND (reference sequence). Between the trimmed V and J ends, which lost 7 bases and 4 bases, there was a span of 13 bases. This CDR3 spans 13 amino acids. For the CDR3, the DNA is TGTGCCAGTACGGGGGGCTTCGGCTATGGCTACACCTTC. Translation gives CASTGGFGYGYTF.

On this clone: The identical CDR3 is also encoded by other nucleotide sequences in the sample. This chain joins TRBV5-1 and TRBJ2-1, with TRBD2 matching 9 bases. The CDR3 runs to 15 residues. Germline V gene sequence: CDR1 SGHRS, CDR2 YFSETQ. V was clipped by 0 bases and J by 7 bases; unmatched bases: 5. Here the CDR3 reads CASSLVAGGTNEQFF. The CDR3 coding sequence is TGCGCCAGCAGCTTGGTGGCGGGGGGGACGAATGAGCAGTTCTTC.

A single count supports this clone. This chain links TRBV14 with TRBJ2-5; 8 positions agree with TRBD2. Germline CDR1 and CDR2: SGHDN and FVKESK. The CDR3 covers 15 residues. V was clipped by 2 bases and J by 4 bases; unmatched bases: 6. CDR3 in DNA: TGTGCCAGCAGCCAATCTCCGGGGGGGCGAGAGACCCAGTACTTC. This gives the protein CASSQSPGGRETQYF.

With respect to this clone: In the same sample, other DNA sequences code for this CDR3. The CDR3 DNA is TGTGCCAGCAGGACAGGGAATCAGCCCCAGCATTTT. It is translated as CASRTGNQPQHF. The chain has TRBV2 and TRBJ1-5; 7 positions agree with TRBD1. The junction had 0 bases not matched to a gene; V was cut back by 6 bases and J by 4 bases. The CDR3 totals 12 residues. Germline CDR1 and CDR2: SNHLY and FYNNEI.

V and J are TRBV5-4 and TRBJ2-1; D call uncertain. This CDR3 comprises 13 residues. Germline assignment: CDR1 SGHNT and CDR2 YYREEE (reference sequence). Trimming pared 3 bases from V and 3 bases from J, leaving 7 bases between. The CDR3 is CASSSFFYNEQFF. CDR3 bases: TGTGCCAGCAGCTCTTTTTTCTACAATGAGCAGTTCTTC.